This T cell receptor beta chain was recovered during a study of blood T cell repertoires in COVID-19. The CDR3 extends over 13 amino acids. V trimming: 2 bases; J trimming: 5 bases; junction bases outside the gene matches: 5. The germline V gene encodes CDR1 GTSNPN and CDR2 SVGIG (reference sequence). Using immunoSEQ multiplex PCR, the repertoire was profiled, and TCRdb retains in-frame clones only, with some absent. The table has around 420,000 clones, roughly 86% seen once. Only a few counts were recorded for this clone. This rearrangement joins TRBV30 to TRBJ2-7, with 8 bases lining up with TRBD1. The receptor comes from a woman aged 40 to 55 with acute COVID-19. Sequencing was performed on PBMCs or T cells enriched from blood (not recorded which). The CDR3 sequence is CAWSPDRGHEQYF. As DNA, the CDR3 is TGTGCCTGGAGTCCCGACAGGGGCCACGAGCAGTACTTC.